This T cell receptor beta chain was sequenced in a study of cytomegalovirus exposure and HLA in healthy donors. Findings and limits, study-wide: Reportedly, fewer N-insertions than the approximately 610-donor mean appeared in an Asian-associated ancestry cluster in a later analysis. Other equally common chains were less clonally expanded than HLA-associated TCR beta chains, a later analysis showed. Specificity of three CMV-associated chains for CMV antigens was verified in vitro.

There are 11 residues in the CDR3. Per the germline V gene, CDR1 is WSHSY and CDR2 is SAAADI. Deletions cut 5 bases from V and 8 bases from J, with 6 bases between. There are a few counts of this clone. Its target is unknown. Healthy bone marrow donors made up the donors. PCR involved 60 Vbeta and 13 Jbeta primers. The method was immunoSEQ multiplex PCR; TCRdb's version includes in-frame clones alone and lacks a portion of them. The sample lists approximately 100,000 clones, more than 70% seen once, with roughly 2% in the top ten. The chain links TRBV10-2 to TRBJ1-4; weak D call: TRBD1 (6 bases). Source material: PBMCs. The sequence was obtained from a young man in good health and CMV-seronegative. CDR3 nucleotides: TGCGCCAGCAGTCAGGGGGAAAAACTGTTTTTT. Residues: CASSQGEKLFF.